Presented here are 3 T cell receptor beta chains from one specimen sequenced in a study of control samples from healthy donors and cancer patients (dated by TCRdb to the early 2020s). Receptor amplification or capture employed the immunoSEQ multiplex PCR assay. Held by TCRdb, this immuneACCESS table contains in-frame sequences only and omits some clones. Under half of the omission traces to an unresolved V gene where checked; the cause of the rest is unknown. The sample includes about 180,000 clones, with roughly nine tenths observed a single time. Around 1.4% of the sample comes from the top ten. Input material: blood. Every receptor here comes from a young man in good health.

The V gene is TRBV5-1, the J gene TRBJ2-1; D is uncertain. The V gene lost 2 bases and the J gene lost 0 bases, with 3 bases spanning the gap. The length of the CDR3 is 13 residues. The germline V gene encodes CDR1 SGHRS and CDR2 YFSETQ. CDR3 region: CASSLSSYNEQFF. DNA for the CDR3: TGCGCCAGCAGCTTAAGCTCCTACAATGAGCAGTTCTTC.

This chain links TRBV2 with TRBJ1-5; 7 bases map to TRBD1. Germline V gene data show CDR1 as SNHLY and CDR2 as FYNNEI. This CDR3 region has 14 residues. Trimming at V came to 8 bases and at J to 4 bases, leaving 8 bases not matched to a gene. The CDR3 region is CASGTTGRNQPQHF. As DNA, the CDR3 is TGTGCCAGCGGGACGACAGGGAGGAATCAGCCCCAGCATTTT.

V is TRBV18 and J is TRBJ1-6; TRBD1 agrees at 9 bases. This CDR3 has 15 residues. The germline V gene has CDR1 KGHSH and CDR2 LQKENI. Trimming at V came to 2 bases and at J to 9 bases, leaving 5 bases not matched to a gene. In nucleotides, the CDR3 is TGTGCCAGCTCACCAGAACAGGGGGCGCGTTCACCCCTCCACTTT. Its protein is CASSPEQGARSPLHF.